The 32 T cell receptor beta chains reported below all come from one sample, sequenced in a study of shared clonotypes between healthy human individuals. Assay used: immunoSEQ multiplex PCR; TCRdb lists only in-frame clones, some missing. The table records roughly 1.5 million clones, approximately 98% of them present only once. Sequencing input: naive CD4+ T cells sorted from blood. Subset specified: CD45RA+ positively selected. The receptors here all came from a young man in good health.

The chain recombines TRBV6-5 with TRBJ2-7; D unresolved. Deletions cut 7 bases from V and 10 bases from J, with 14 bases between. This CDR3 contains 11 residues. Germline V gene lookup returns CDR1 MNHEY and CDR2 SVGAGI. The CDR3 sequence: CASIQGQLQYF. The CDR3, as DNA: TGTGCCAGCATCCAAGGGCAGCTACAGTACTTC.

The chain carries TRBV5-1 and TRBJ2-7; D call uncertain. The ends were cut back, 0 bases at V and 1 base at J, with 11 bases in the middle. Germline-derived CDR1 and CDR2 are SGHRS and YFSETQ. The CDR3 runs 15 residues. The CDR3 DNA reads as TGCGCCAGCAGCTTGGCCAGCAGGAATTCCTACGAGCAGTACTTC. Its translation: CASSLASRNSYEQYF.

V gene TRBV5-5 combines with J gene TRBJ2-7; the D gene could be TRBD1 or TRBD2 (6 bases each). Germline CDR1 is SGHKS and CDR2 is YYEKEE (reference sequence). V was clipped by 4 bases and J by 5 bases, with 28 bases between them. There are 18 residues in the CDR3. CDR3 loop: CASSPLGSGLSRGHEQYF. As DNA, the CDR3 is TGTGCCAGCAGCCCCTTAGGTAGCGGTCTCTCCAGGGGCCACGAGCAGTACTTC.

This chain connects TRBV14 to TRBJ2-7, with 12 bases identical to TRBD2. This CDR3 is 17 amino acids long. Looked up from germline, CDR1 is SGHDN and CDR2 is FVKESK. Losses at the gene ends were 2 bases for V and 1 base for J; bases not matched to a gene: 6. CDR3 in amino acids: CASSQQLAGGGSYEQYF. The CDR3, as DNA: TGTGCCAGCAGCCAACAACTAGCGGGAGGAGGGTCCTACGAGCAGTACTTC. Combining the CDR3 with reference TRBV14 and TRBJ2-7 gives the whole variable domain EAGVTQFPSHSVIEKGQTVTLRCDPISGHDNLYWYRRVMGKEIKFLLHFVKESKQDESGMPNNRFLAERTGGTYSTLKVQPAELEDSGVYFCASSQQLAGGGSYEQYFGPGTRLTVT.

The rearrangement joins TRBV7-2 to TRBJ2-2; perhaps TRBD1 as D (5 bases). The CDR3 loop spans 15 amino acids. V gave up 2 bases and J gave up 1 base, with 8 bases separating them. Germline V gene sequence: CDR1 SGHTA, CDR2 FQGNSA. The CDR3, as DNA: TGTGCCAGCAGCTTATACCAGGGGAACACCGGGGAGCTGTTTTTT. Its protein is CASSLYQGNTGELFF.

On this clone itself: This sample includes further DNA sequences coding for the same CDR3. The rearrangement joins TRBV7-2 to TRBJ2-2; TRBD1 matches at 9 bases. The junction had 5 bases not matched to a gene; V was cut back by 4 bases and J by 5 bases. CDR3 length: 15 residues. The germline gives CDR1 SGHTA, CDR2 FQGNSA. In nucleotides, the CDR3 is TGTGCCAGCAGCTCTAGACAGGGGGGTACCGGGGAGCTGTTTTTT. Its translation is CASSSRQGGTGELFF.

V gene TRBV7-9 combines with J gene TRBJ2-1, with TRBD1 matching 7 bases. CDR1 is SEHNR and CDR2 is FQNEAQ in the germline V gene (reference sequence). With 11 bases clipped from V and 6 bases from J, the junction kept 16 bases outside the gene matches. The CDR3 is made up of 15 amino acids. CDR3 bases: TGTGCCCTGTACAATAGAAAGACAGGGCCCAATGAGCAGTTCTTC. Encoded protein: CALYNRKTGPNEQFF.

The chain carries TRBV6-5 and TRBJ2-2, with 8 bases that match TRBD1. The germline gives CDR1 MNHEY, CDR2 SVGAGI. The V gene end was trimmed by 2 bases and the J gene end by 5 bases; junction bases not matched to a gene: 4. CDR3 length equals 15 residues. CDR3: CASSYRRGRTGELFF. CDR3 DNA sequence: TGTGCCAGCAGTTACCGCAGGGGGCGGACCGGGGAGCTGTTTTTT.

The rearrangement links TRBV2 to TRBJ2-1; D remains ambiguous. This CDR3 has 13 residues. V was shortened by 4 bases and J by 9 bases, with 13 bases between the two germline ends. CDR1 and CDR2 (germline): SNHLY, FYNNEI. The CDR3 DNA reads as TGTGCCAGCAGTGGACCTTTAGCTGGTGAGCAGTTCTTC. This sequence encodes CASSGPLAGEQFF.

This clone came up a few times. V and J are TRBV29-1 and TRBJ1-1; D call uncertain. CDR3 size: 10 residues. The V and J ends lost 7 bases and 5 bases respectively, with 8 bases between them. Germline V gene lookup returns CDR1 SQVTM and CDR2 ANQGSEA. The CDR3 region is CSAGGTEAFF. In DNA, the CDR3 is TGCAGCGCGGGCGGAACTGAAGCTTTCTTT.

V gene TRBV5-1 combines with J gene TRBJ2-5, with 9 nucleotides matching TRBD1. Unmatched junction bases numbered 9, after V lost 0 bases and J lost 6 bases. The CDR3 is made up of 16 amino acids. Germline loops: CDR1 SGHRS, CDR2 YFSETQ. The CDR3 region is CASSLGGDRAAKTQYF. CDR3 coding DNA: TGCGCCAGCAGCTTGGGGGGGGACAGGGCGGCAAAGACCCAGTACTTC.

The rearrangement joins TRBV9 to TRBJ2-5; maybe TRBD1 (6 bases). From germline, CDR1 is SGDLS and CDR2 YYNGEE. This CDR3 has 15 residues. Trimming cost V 4 bases and J 4 bases, with 17 bases left between them. The CDR3 nucleotides are TGTGCCAGCAGCCCCATCGACAGGCCTTCAGAGACCCAGTACTTC. Amino acids: CASSPIDRPSETQYF.

This clone was detected only once. Other DNA sequences within the sample encode an identical CDR3. CDR3 bases: TGCGCCAGCAGCCAAACAGGGGTCGACTATGGCTACACCTTC. Protein sequence: CASSQTGVDYGYTF. The V gene is TRBV4-3, the J gene TRBJ1-2; 7 bases are shared with TRBD1. V shed 2 bases and J 3 bases; nucleotides not matched to a gene: 3. The CDR3 is 14 residues long. CDR1 LGHNA and CDR2 YSLEER come from the germline V gene.

This sequence joins TRBV30 and TRBJ2-3; 16 bases map to TRBD2. The CDR3 contains 15 residues. Per germline, CDR1 GTSNPN and CDR2 SVGIG (reference sequence). Germline trimming cut 3 bases from V and 5 bases from J; bases unmatched to any gene: 2. The CDR3 nucleotides are TGTGCCTGGAGGGGACTAGCGGGAGGGCTAGATACGCAGTATTTT. Protein: CAWRGLAGGLDTQYF.

V is TRBV5-1 and J is TRBJ2-2, with TRBD1 matching over 8 bases. With 4 bases clipped from V and 3 bases from J, the junction kept 5 bases outside the gene matches. The germline gives CDR1 SGHRS, CDR2 YFSETQ. The CDR3 is 15 amino acids. CDR3: CASSRQGWDTGELFF. In nucleotides, the CDR3 is TGCGCCAGCAGCAGACAGGGGTGGGACACCGGGGAGCTGTTTTTT.

This chain uses TRBV2 with TRBJ1-5; 7 positions match TRBD1. The CDR3 is 16 amino acids. Germline CDR1 reads SNHLY; CDR2 reads FYNNEI. After removal of 8 bases from V and 4 bases from J, the junction contained 14 bases not matched to a gene. CDR3 sequence reads: CASGTKGGALNQPQHF. The DNA for the CDR3 is TGTGCCAGCGGAACGAAAGGGGGCGCCCTTAATCAGCCCCAGCATTTT.

This clone was picked up one time. The gene calls are TRBV11-2 and TRBJ2-7; D is uncertain. Germline lookup yields CDR1 SGHAT and CDR2 FQNNGV. CDR3 length: 14 residues. Trimming took off 0 bases at V and 2 bases at J, with 8 bases between the two ends. CDR3 in amino acids: CASSLEAGTYEQYF. DNA of the CDR3: TGTGCCAGCAGCTTAGAGGCAGGCACCTACGAGCAGTACTTC.

This chain connects TRBV12-5 to TRBJ1-2; possibly TRBD1 for D (5 bases). This CDR3 is built from 13 residues. CDR1 and CDR2 (germline): LGHNT, FRNRAP. Trimming stripped 1 base from V and 2 bases from J, with 5 bases between. This chain's CDR3 is CASGLEGNYGYTF. In DNA form, the CDR3 reads TGTGCTAGTGGTTTGGAGGGGAACTATGGCTACACCTTC. Using reference TRBV12-5 and TRBJ1-2 for the parts outside the CDR3, the full variable domain is DARVTQTPRHKVTEMGQEVTMRCQPILGHNTVFWYRQTMMQGLELLAYFRNRAPLDDSGMPKDRFSAEMPDATLATLKIQPSEPRDSAVYFCASGLEGNYGYTFGSGTRLTVV.

The V and J genes are TRBV5-4 and TRBJ2-3, with D perhaps given as TRBD1 or TRBD2 (5 bases each). The V gene lost 6 bases and the J gene lost 0 bases, with 8 bases spanning the gap. The CDR3 is 13 amino acids. Germline CDR1 reads SGHNT; CDR2 reads YYREEE (reference sequence). Written as DNA, the CDR3 is TGTGCCAGCACCCGGGACAGCACAGATACGCAGTATTTT. Protein sequence: CASTRDSTDTQYF.

The chain uses TRBV7-2 and TRBJ1-1; TRBD1 matches 7 bases. This CDR3 contains 15 residues. CDR1 and CDR2 (germline): SGHTA, FQGNSA. J lost 1 base, V lost 4 bases, and 6 bases had no gene match. CDR3 in amino acids: CASSSKGTENTEAFF. CDR3 nucleotide sequence: TGTGCCAGCAGCTCGAAGGGGACAGAGAACACTGAAGCTTTCTTT.

CDR3 sequence: CASSFRGTGWSYEQYF. In nucleotides, the CDR3 is TGTGCCAGTAGCTTTAGAGGGACAGGGTGGAGCTACGAGCAGTACTTC. The chain combines TRBV19 with TRBJ2-7; 9 positions match TRBD1. The CDR3 has 16 residues. Per the germline V gene, CDR1 is LNHDA and CDR2 is SQIVND (reference sequence). Trimming cost V 6 bases and J 3 bases; bases outside gene matches: 12.

CDR3 sequence reads: CASSLVTSGSLANIQYF. The CDR3 nucleotides read TGTGCCAGCAGCTTAGTAACTAGCGGGAGTCTCGCCAACATTCAGTACTTC. The J gene is TRBJ2-4, the V gene TRBV5-5; 11 nucleotides match TRBD2. CDR1 SGHKS and CDR2 YYEKEE come from the germline V gene (reference sequence). J gave up 7 bases and V 2 bases, and 11 bases lay outside the gene matches. The CDR3 consists of 17 residues.

The rearrangement joins TRBV5-1 to TRBJ2-7; possible D gene TRBD2, 5 bases. CDR3 length: 14 amino acids. Germline lookup yields CDR1 SGHRS and CDR2 YFSETQ. V lost 1 base, J lost 5 bases, and 13 bases lay in between. DNA of the CDR3: TGCGCCAGCAGCTTGCGAGGAATCGGGGACGAGCAGTACTTC. It translates to CASSLRGIGDEQYF.

The chain has TRBV7-6 and TRBJ1-4; possibly TRBD1 for D (5 bases). V was shortened by 1 base and J by 10 bases, with 25 bases between the two germline ends. CDR1 and CDR2 (germline): SGHVS, FNYEAQ. CDR3 length equals 18 residues. The chain's CDR3 is CASSLVLGLGALGGKLFF. CDR3 bases: TGTGCCAGCAGCTTAGTCCTGGGATTGGGCGCACTTGGGGGAAAACTGTTTTTT.

The chain combines TRBV6-5 with TRBJ1-4; weak D call: TRBD1 (5 bases). CDR1 and CDR2 (germline): MNHEY, SVGAGI. The ends were cut back, 5 bases at V and 3 bases at J, with 13 bases in the middle. The CDR3 contains 15 residues. CDR3 loop: CASSPGVAANEKLFF. As DNA, the CDR3 is TGTGCCAGCAGTCCGGGGGTGGCTGCTAATGAAAAACTGTTTTTT.

J is TRBJ2-1 and V is TRBV4-3; D is unresolved. The length of the CDR3 is 18 residues. Germline CDR1 LGHNA, CDR2 YSLEER. Deletions cut 4 bases from V and 3 bases from J, with 22 bases between. The CDR3: CASSRLADRSLDYNEQFF. The CDR3 region has the DNA TGCGCCAGCAGCCGTCTGGCGGACCGATCCTTGGACTACAATGAGCAGTTCTTC.

The chain couples TRBV11-2 to TRBJ1-4, with D perhaps TRBD1 (5 bases). The CDR3 runs 14 residues. The V gene lost 4 bases and the J gene lost 5 bases, with 11 bases spanning the gap. CDR1 and CDR2 from the germline V gene are SGHAT and FQNNGV. The CDR3 coding sequence is TGTGCCAGCAGCTCGAGGGACGTGAATGAAAAACTGTTTTTT. Translating it yields CASSSRDVNEKLFF. The full variable domain, its missing parts supplied by reference TRBV11-2 and TRBJ1-4, is EAGVAQSPRYKIIEKRQSVAFWCNPISGHATLYWYQQILGQGPKLLIQFQNNGVVDDSQLPKDRFSAERLKGVDSTLKIQPAKLEDSAVYLCASSSRDVNEKLFFGSGTQLSVL.

This clone is a singleton in its sample. This chain connects TRBV5-4 to TRBJ2-3; D unclear. CDR1 SGHNT and CDR2 YYREEE come from the germline V gene (reference sequence). Trimming cost V 4 bases and J 2 bases, with 17 bases left between them. The CDR3 is 16 amino acids. The CDR3 DNA is TGTGCCAGCAGCCCCGAAAGGGCTATCGACACAGATACGCAGTATTTT. Its translation: CASSPERAIDTDTQYF.

This sequence joins TRBV7-9 and TRBJ2-7; D might be TRBD1 or TRBD2, each matching 5 bases. The CDR3 sequence is 14 residues long. V gave up 1 base and J gave up 6 bases, with 13 bases separating them. CDR1 is SEHNR, CDR2 FQNEAQ, per germline (reference sequence). The CDR3 region has the DNA TGTGCCAGCAGCTTAGGAGGGACGGTGGGCGAGCAGTACTTC. Encoded protein: CASSLGGTVGEQYF. Full variable domain (remainder filled in from reference TRBV7-9 and TRBJ2-7): DTGVSQNPRHKITKRGQNVTFRCDPISEHNRLYWYRQTLGQGPEFLTYFQNEAQLEKSRLLSDRFSAERPKGSFSTLEIQRTEQGDSAMYLCASSLGGTVGEQYFGPGTRLTVT.

The genes are TRBV30 and TRBJ1-2, with 9 bases that match TRBD1. The V and J ends lost 0 bases and 4 bases, in that order; junction bases with no gene match: 9. The CDR3 runs to 16 residues. Germline CDR1 is GTSNPN and CDR2 is SVGIG (reference sequence). In DNA form, the CDR3 reads TGTGCCTGGAGTGTACATCCGGGACAGGGCTTCTATGGCTACACCTTC. Translation gives CAWSVHPGQGFYGYTF.

This sequence joins TRBV29-1 and TRBJ1-1; D is unresolved. Germline V gene data show CDR1 as SQVTM and CDR2 as ANQGSEA. V lost 5 bases to trimming and J lost 3 bases, with 16 bases between them. The CDR3 has 14 residues. Here the CDR3 reads CSVNTRSSDTEAFF. CDR3 DNA sequence: TGCAGCGTTAATACCCGGAGTAGCGACACTGAAGCTTTCTTT.

The rearrangement uses TRBV11-3 and TRBJ2-7; TRBD2 is a possible D gene (5 bases). This CDR3 region has 15 residues. From germline, CDR1 is SGHNT and CDR2 YENEEA. V lost 4 bases to trimming and J lost 0 bases, with 13 bases between them. Here the CDR3 reads CASSSPGRGSYEQYF. In DNA, the CDR3 is TGTGCCAGCAGCTCCCCGGGGAGAGGCTCCTACGAGCAGTACTTC.